What follows are 17 T cell receptor beta chains derived from one specimen sequenced in a study of cytomegalovirus exposure and HLA in healthy donors. Both 60 Vbeta primers and 13 Jbeta primers went into the PCR. Libraries were prepared by immunoSEQ multiplex PCR; TCRdb keeps only in-frame clonotypes and omits some of them. The sample totals over 100,000 clones. The specimen was PBMCs. The source is a woman in her 40s in good health and CMV-seropositive.

The chain recombines TRBV28 with TRBJ1-5; 8 positions agree with TRBD1. CDR1 and CDR2 from the germline V gene are MDHEN and SYDVKM. The CDR3 has 15 amino acids. The ends lost 6 bases at V and 4 bases at J; junction bases unmatched: 8. CDR3 residues: CASSPGGMWNQPQHF. In DNA form, the CDR3 reads TGTGCCAGCAGCCCAGGGGGCATGTGGAATCAGCCCCAGCATTTT.

The gene calls are TRBV13 and TRBJ2-7, with TRBD1 matching 7 bases. The V gene's germline CDR1 is PRHDT and CDR2 FYEKMQ (reference sequence). Losses at the gene ends were 5 bases for V and 1 base for J; bases not matched to a gene: 2. The CDR3 extends over 13 amino acids. CDR3 sequence reads: CASSHRGSYEQYF. In DNA form, the CDR3 reads TGTGCCAGCAGCCACAGGGGTTCCTACGAGCAGTACTTC.

The chain carries TRBV11-2 and TRBJ2-1; maybe TRBD1 (5 bases). The CDR3 sequence is 12 residues long. CDR1 SGHAT and CDR2 FQNNGV come from the germline V gene. V lost 5 bases, J lost 8 bases, and 10 bases lay in between. This chain's CDR3 is CASSLRGDEQFF. Here the CDR3 DNA reads TGTGCCAGCAGCCTTAGGGGCGATGAGCAGTTCTTC.

This chain joins TRBV19 and TRBJ2-2; TRBD2 might be the D (6 bases). Between the trimmed V and J ends, which lost 9 bases and 2 bases, there was a span of 10 bases. This CDR3 comprises 13 residues. Per germline, CDR1 LNHDA and CDR2 SQIVND (reference sequence). The CDR3: CASLGGNTGELFF. CDR3 nucleotides: TGTGCCAGCCTGGGGGGAAACACCGGGGAGCTGTTTTTT.

The V call is TRBV5-1, the J call TRBJ2-7; 7 positions agree with TRBD1. Trimming at V came to 1 base and at J to 3 bases, leaving 16 bases not matched to a gene. This CDR3 has 18 residues. Germline V gene data show CDR1 as SGHRS and CDR2 as YFSETQ. CDR3 in amino acids: CASSLTRSGTALIYEQYF. Written as DNA, the CDR3 is TGCGCCAGCAGCTTGACACGCTCCGGGACAGCCCTAATCTACGAGCAGTACTTC.

Details on this clone: The sample has other DNA sequences that encode this CDR3 too. This chain connects TRBV27 to TRBJ2-2; 13 bases map to TRBD2. Germline V gene data show CDR1 as MNHEY and CDR2 as SMNVEV (reference sequence). The trim removed 2 bases at V and 5 bases at J, leaving 2 bases unmatched. The CDR3 loop spans 16 amino acids. The CDR3 loop reads CASSLLLAGGTGELFF. The DNA for the CDR3 is TGTGCCAGCAGTTTACTACTAGCGGGGGGGACCGGGGAGCTGTTTTTT.

A remark on this clone: Other DNA sequences in the same sample also yield this CDR3. The chain recombines TRBV4-1 with TRBJ1-2, with a weak D call TRBD1 (5 bases). CDR1 and CDR2 from the germline V gene are MGHRA and YSYEKL. Trimming cost V 0 bases and J 8 bases, with 19 bases left between them. The CDR3 runs 16 residues. CDR3 sequence: CASSQDRWTGEGGYTF. CDR3 sequence (DNA): TGCGCCAGCAGCCAAGATCGATGGACGGGGGAAGGCGGCTACACCTTC.

The V gene is TRBV29-1, the J gene TRBJ2-3, with 9 positions matching TRBD2. This CDR3 comprises 14 residues. In germline, CDR1 is SQVTM, CDR2 ANQGSEA. Trimming took 4 bases from V and 6 from J; bases not matched to a gene: 8. CDR3 region: CSVVRSGRSDTQYF. CDR3 sequence (DNA): TGCAGCGTTGTAAGGAGCGGGAGGTCGGATACGCAGTATTTT.

This chain connects TRBV11-2 to TRBJ2-5, with a tentative D call TRBD1 (5 bases). This CDR3 has 14 amino acids. Germline V gene lookup returns CDR1 SGHAT and CDR2 FQNNGV. Trimming took 2 bases from V and 1 from J, leaving 8 bases between them. The CDR3 DNA sequence: TGTGCCAGCAGCTTATGGGGCGCCCAAGAGACCCAGTACTTC. It specifies CASSLWGAQETQYF. Filled out from reference TRBV11-2 and TRBJ2-5, the complete variable domain reads EAGVAQSPRYKIIEKRQSVAFWCNPISGHATLYWYQQILGQGPKLLIQFQNNGVVDDSQLPKDRFSAERLKGVDSTLKIQPAKLEDSAVYLCASSLWGAQETQYFGPGTRLLVL.

The chain employs TRBV29-1 and TRBJ1-6, with D uncertain. Per the germline V gene, CDR1 is SQVTM and CDR2 is ANQGSEA. Trimming removed 6 bases from V and 5 bases from J, with 8 bases in between. The CDR3 has 12 residues. The CDR3 DNA reads as TGCAGCGTCAGGTTCCATAATTCACCCCTCCACTTT. This codes for CSVRFHNSPLHF.

V and J are TRBV6-5 and TRBJ2-3; D might be TRBD2 (6 bases). This CDR3 contains 13 residues. Trimming left V 6 bases short and J 6 bases short, with 13 bases between. CDR1 is MNHEY and CDR2 is SVGAGI in the germline V gene. As DNA, the CDR3 is TGTGCCAGCAGACCGACTAGTTCCGATACGCAGTATTTT. It is translated as CASRPTSSDTQYF.

This chain links TRBV14 with TRBJ2-3; D unclear. V was trimmed by 0 bases and J by 1 base, leaving 8 bases between them. This CDR3 has 15 amino acids. Germline V lookup: CDR1 SGHDN, CDR2 FVKESK. The CDR3 nucleotides read TGTGCCAGCAGCCAAGAGTCGCAGGGCACAGATACGCAGTATTTT. Its translation is CASSQESQGTDTQYF.

CDR3: CASTPSGTGNYGYTF. The CDR3 bases are TGTGCCAGCACCCCCTCCGGGACAGGGAACTATGGCTACACCTTC. This chain connects TRBV6-5 to TRBJ1-2; 9 positions agree with TRBD1. This CDR3 spans 15 amino acids. V lost 7 bases and J lost 2; bases outside the gene matches: 8. Germline V lookup: CDR1 MNHEY, CDR2 SVGAGI.

The chain uses TRBV10-3 and TRBJ2-7; 10 nucleotides align to TRBD2. The V and J ends lost 1 base and 0 bases, in that order; junction bases with no gene match: 27. The CDR3 is made up of 24 amino acids. Looked up from germline, CDR1 is ENHRY and CDR2 is SYGVKD. Written as DNA, the CDR3 is TGTGCCATCAGTGAGTTGCAGACAGTTGGGGGGCCTAGCGGGAGTTTCTGGGGCTCCTACGAGCAGTACTTC. The encoded protein is CAISELQTVGGPSGSFWGSYEQYF.

This chain uses TRBV2 with TRBJ1-5; D not resolved. V gave up 4 bases and J gave up 4 bases, with 17 bases separating them. CDR3 size: 16 residues. Germline V gene lookup returns CDR1 SNHLY and CDR2 FYNNEI. The CDR3 spells CASSVNKGSGNQPQHF. CDR3 coding DNA: TGTGCCAGCAGTGTGAACAAGGGTTCGGGGAATCAGCCCCAGCATTTT.

The chain has TRBV18 and TRBJ1-5; possibly TRBD1 for D (6 bases). Trimming shortened V by 3 bases and J by 4 bases, and 13 bases separated the two germline ends. Germline V CDR1 and CDR2: KGHSH, LQKENI. The CDR3 sequence is 15 residues long. The CDR3 spells CASSPPGHQNQPQHF. In nucleotides, the CDR3 is TGTGCCAGCTCACCGCCGGGACATCAAAATCAGCCCCAGCATTTT.

V gene TRBV5-1 combines with J gene TRBJ2-3, with TRBD2 as a possible D gene (5 bases). V shed 0 bases and J shed 0 bases, with 11 bases lying between them. Per germline, CDR1 SGHRS and CDR2 YFSETQ. CDR3 length: 16 amino acids. This CDR3 reads CASSLGSAASTDTQYF. The CDR3 bases are TGCGCCAGCAGCTTGGGTTCAGCGGCTAGCACAGATACGCAGTATTTT.